This T cell receptor (beta chain) appears in the sequencing data of a study of T cells after yellow fever vaccination. As to this clonotype: The antigen remains undetermined.

General observations from the study: A small proportion of clonotypes was detected in both the CD4 and CD8 compartments. A faster peak, day 5 versus 15, was reached by the weaker secondary response.

The study made its TCR cDNA through 5'RACE template switching. That step introduced a universal primer site along with UMIs. Via MiXCR, TCRdb re-called the 5' RACE reads, giving one row per CDR3 protein. The sample lists 200,000 to 300,000 distinct CDR3 sequences; over 10% were seen once. The CDR3 is made up of 16 amino acids. This TCR was sampled from a man in his thirties or forties who received the YFV17D yellow fever vaccine. V gene TRBV12-2 combines with J gene TRBJ2-1; the D call of TRBD1 is as the table states it, not checked on the DNA. TRBV12-2 is a known pseudogene. The sample was CD4+ T cells sorted from PBMCs, taken 45 days after the yellow fever booster vaccination. The DNA of the CDR3 is TGTGCAAGTCGCGCGCCGGCCCCCCCCCAACACAATGAGCAGTTCTTC. The encoded protein is CASRAPAPPQHNEQFF.